This T cell receptor (beta chain) was captured by sequencing in a study of CD8+ T cells in alopecia areata. Study background: Each day, treated patients took oral tofacitinib twice, at 5 to 10 mg per dose.

Sequencing templates came from extracted RNA that was reverse transcribed into cDNA. Clones were sequenced by immunoSEQ multiplex PCR, and TCRdb holds only the in-frame ones, with some missing. This sample has roughly 200,000 clones; more than 60% occur once, and the top ten carry around 1.6%. Study-level results: Lesional tissue from the scalp (especially in alopecia totalis/universalis) showed higher clonality than normal scalp.

Obtained from alopecia areata patients were lesional scalp punch biopsies along with peripheral blood. PBMCs provided sorted CD4+ and CD8+ T cells. This clone has a handful of counts. Antigen specificity is unknown. Other DNA sequences of this sample code for an identical CDR3. Germline V CDR1 and CDR2: GTSNPN, SVGIG (reference sequence). With 0 bases removed from V and 8 bases from J, the gap between germline ends came to 7 bases. This CDR3 is 11 amino acids long. V gene TRBV30 combines with J gene TRBJ1-2, with unresolved D. This sequence was found in a human donor with alopecia areata. The sample in question was CD4+ T cells sorted from blood, obtained at week 0. The CDR3 region is CAWSVGGGYTF. CDR3 DNA: TGTGCCTGGAGTGTTGGAGGGGGCTACACCTTC. Based on the CDR3 plus reference TRBV30 and TRBJ1-2, the full variable domain is SQTIHQWPATLVQPVGSPLSLECTVEGTSNPNLYWYRQAAGRGLQLLFYSVGIGQISSEVPQNLSASRPQDRQFILSSKKLLLSDSGFYLCAWSVGGGYTFGSGTRLTVV.